These 30 T cell receptor beta chains originate from one sample sequenced in a study of cytomegalovirus exposure and HLA in healthy donors. PCR amplification relied on 60 Vbeta primers (plus 13 Jbeta primers). Clones were sequenced by immunoSEQ multiplex PCR, and TCRdb holds only the in-frame ones, with some missing. The sample holds over 120,000 clones, 77% seen once. What was sequenced was PBMCs. The receptors here all came from a male donor in good health and CMV-seronegative.

This rearrangement joins TRBV6-1 to TRBJ1-6, with 8 nucleotides matching TRBD1. CDR1 and CDR2 from the germline V gene are MNHNS and SASEGT. This CDR3 region has 15 residues. The J segment lost 6 bases and the V segment lost 6 bases, leaving 7 bases of the junction unmatched. The CDR3 DNA reads as TGTGCCAGCAGAAGCGAAGACAGGGGTAATTCACCCCTCCACTTT. This codes for CASRSEDRGNSPLHF.

The CDR3 bases are TGTGCCAGCAGCTTGGCTCGGGTTCTTGGAAACACCATATATTTT. This encodes CASSLARVLGNTIYF. This chain joins TRBV5-6 and TRBJ1-3; D gene ambiguous. Germline V gives CDR1 SGHDT, CDR2 YYEEEE. This CDR3 has 15 amino acids. V was trimmed by 0 bases and J by 3 bases, leaving 10 bases between them.

CDR3 residues: CASGLGLDHNEQFF. The CDR3 bases are TGTGCTAGTGGTTTGGGACTAGACCACAATGAGCAGTTCTTC. This chain links TRBV12-5 with TRBJ2-1, with a possible D match to TRBD2 (6 bases). V was cut by 1 base and J by 5 bases, with 9 bases left in between. This CDR3 has 14 amino acids. The V gene's germline CDR1 is LGHNT and CDR2 FRNRAP.

There are a few counts of this clone. The gene calls are TRBV19 and TRBJ1-4; D gene ambiguous. Germline V CDR1 and CDR2: LNHDA, SQIVND (reference sequence). The CDR3 sequence is 14 residues long. The germline V and J ends were trimmed by 4 bases and 13 bases, with 19 bases remaining between them. The CDR3 DNA sequence: TGTGCCAGTAGTACCCCCACAAATTTAGGAGGACTGTTTTTT. Translating it yields CASSTPTNLGGLFF. The full variable domain, with the rest looked up from reference TRBV19 and TRBJ1-4, is DGGITQSPKYLFRKEGQNVTLSCEQNLNHDAMYWYRQDPGQGLRLIYYSQIVNDFQKGDIAEGYSVSREKKESFPLTVTSAQKNPTAFYLCASSTPTNLGGLFFGSGTQLSVL.

The V call is TRBV7-6, the J call TRBJ2-7; 7 bases agree with TRBD2. The J segment lost 6 bases and the V segment lost 1 base, leaving 6 bases of the junction unmatched. The CDR3 is 14 amino acids. CDR1 is SGHVS, CDR2 FNYEAQ, per germline. CDR3 sequence reads: CASSLDASGLEQYF. CDR3 nucleotides: TGTGCCAGCAGCTTAGATGCTAGCGGTCTCGAGCAGTACTTC.

This chain connects TRBV11-2 to TRBJ2-1, with TRBD1 identical over 9 bases. The CDR3 loop spans 16 amino acids. Unmatched junction bases numbered 6, after V lost 5 bases and J lost 1 base. The germline V gene encodes CDR1 SGHAT and CDR2 FQNNGV. Here the CDR3 reads CASSLTGTGSYNEQFF. CDR3 DNA sequence: TGTGCCAGCAGCCTGACCGGGACAGGGTCCTACAATGAGCAGTTCTTC.

In DNA form, the CDR3 reads TGTGCCAGCAGTATCCTAGCGGGAGATAGGAACGAGCAGTACTTC. Protein product: CASSILAGDRNEQYF. This sequence joins TRBV28 and TRBJ2-7; 10 bases align to TRBD2. Unmatched junction bases numbered 9, after V lost 5 bases and J lost 5 bases. CDR3 length equals 15 residues. The germline gives CDR1 MDHEN, CDR2 SYDVKM. The full variable domain, with the rest looked up from reference TRBV28 and TRBJ2-7, is DVKVTQSSRYLVKRTGEKVFLECVQDMDHENMFWYRQDPGLGLRLIYFSYDVKMKEKGDIPEGYSVSREKKERFSLILESASTNQTSMYLCASSILAGDRNEQYFGPGTRLTVT.

This rearrangement joins TRBV18 to TRBJ1-4; D is perhaps TRBD1 (5 bases). The germline V gene encodes CDR1 KGHSH and CDR2 LQKENI. This CDR3 region has 15 residues. Trimming removed 3 bases at V and 5 bases at J, with 13 bases between. CDR3 sequence: CASSPGPVENEKLFF. CDR3 DNA sequence: TGTGCCAGCTCACCGGGGCCGGTGGAGAATGAAAAACTGTTTTTT.

The chain carries TRBV6-1 and TRBJ1-2, with a weak D call TRBD1 (6 bases). V was trimmed by 0 bases and J by 4 bases, leaving 12 bases between them. Germline CDR1 reads MNHNS; CDR2 reads SASEGT. The CDR3 length is 15 residues. The CDR3 DNA is TGTGCCAGCAGTGAAGCGGGCCAGGGGTTCTATGGCTACACCTTC. Translation gives CASSEAGQGFYGYTF.

CDR3 nucleotide sequence: TGTGCCAGCTCACCTCAACAGACAGATACGCAGTATTTT. Translation gives CASSPQQTDTQYF. The gene calls are TRBV18 and TRBJ2-3; D call uncertain. The ends were cut back, 3 bases at V and 3 bases at J, with 7 bases in the middle. CDR3 length equals 13 residues. Germline loops: CDR1 KGHSH, CDR2 LQKENI.

The J gene is TRBJ1-5, the V gene TRBV6-6; the D is unclear. This CDR3 has 13 residues. Trimming shortened V by 0 bases and J by 5 bases, and 5 bases separated the two germline ends. CDR1 and CDR2 (germline): MNHNY, SVGAGI (reference sequence). In nucleotides, the CDR3 is TGTGCCAGCAGTTACTCGAGGGATCAGCCCCAGCATTTT. This sequence encodes CASSYSRDQPQHF.

There are a few counts of this clone. V usage is TRBV7-2 and J usage is TRBJ2-3; no definite D call. Trimming shortened V by 7 bases and J by 2 bases, and 10 bases separated the two germline ends. CDR3 length: 13 amino acids. Germline V gene lookup returns CDR1 SGHTA and CDR2 FQGNSA. For the CDR3, the DNA is TGTGCCAGCACCCCTAGACTCACAGATACGCAGTATTTT. Translating gives CASTPRLTDTQYF.

The chain employs TRBV27 and TRBJ1-2; 8 nucleotides agree with TRBD1. Germline-derived CDR1 and CDR2 are MNHEY and SMNVEV (reference sequence). There are 14 residues in the CDR3. V was clipped by 3 bases and J by 4 bases; unmatched bases: 4. DNA for the CDR3: TGTGCCAGCAGTTTGACAGGGGCTGGCTATGGCTACACCTTC. It encodes CASSLTGAGYGYTF.

The chain combines TRBV30 with TRBJ1-2; a weak D match, TRBD1 (6 bases). Per germline, CDR1 GTSNPN and CDR2 SVGIG (reference sequence). Trimming stripped 3 bases from V and 4 bases from J, with 9 bases between. The CDR3 spans 12 residues. CDR3 protein: CAWSEQGYGYTF. The CDR3 DNA reads TGTGCCTGGAGCGAACAGGGCTATGGCTACACCTTC.

This clone was recorded once. The genes are TRBV5-1 and TRBJ1-5, with D hard to call. Germline V gives CDR1 SGHRS, CDR2 YFSETQ. The germline V and J ends were trimmed by 0 bases and 0 bases, with 7 bases remaining between them. This CDR3 has 15 amino acids. The chain's CDR3 is CASSLGQYSNQPQHF. CDR3 bases: TGCGCCAGCAGCTTGGGGCAGTATAGCAATCAGCCCCAGCATTTT. Together with reference TRBV5-1 and TRBJ1-5, the CDR3 gives the full variable domain: KAGVTQTPRYLIKTRGQQVTLSCSPISGHRSVSWYQQTPGQGLQFLFEYFSETQRNKGNFPGRFSGRQFSNSRSEMNVSTLELGDSALYLCASSLGQYSNQPQHFGDGTRLSIL.

The chain links TRBV6-1 to TRBJ1-4; TRBD1 is a possible D gene (6 bases). Trimming took off 3 bases at V and 8 bases at J, with 16 bases between the two ends. The CDR3 spans 15 residues. Germline assignment: CDR1 MNHNS and CDR2 SASEGT. The DNA of the CDR3 is TGTGCCAGCAGTGAGCCGCGGGGGCGGGGAGAAAAACTGTTTTTT. Translation: CASSEPRGRGEKLFF.

The rearrangement uses TRBV5-1 and TRBJ2-3; D not resolved. The CDR3 spans 16 residues. Looked up from germline, CDR1 is SGHRS and CDR2 is YFSETQ. Trimming removed 4 bases from V and 0 bases from J, with 15 bases in between. The CDR3 bases are TGCGCCAGCAGCCCCCCGGTCGGTGCTAGCACAGATACGCAGTATTTT. Its translation: CASSPPVGASTDTQYF.

The CDR3: CASSQEGPYSNQPQHF. For the CDR3, the DNA is TGCGCCAGCAGCCAAGAGGGGCCTTATAGCAATCAGCCCCAGCATTTT. The chain combines TRBV4-3 with TRBJ1-5; TRBD1 is a possible D gene (5 bases). The germline gives CDR1 LGHNA, CDR2 YSLEER. Deletions cut 0 bases from V and 0 bases from J, with 9 bases between. CDR3 length: 16 amino acids.

This clone has more than one count but fewer than ten. The chain carries TRBV19 and TRBJ1-1, with TRBD1 matching 10 bases. J gave up 2 bases and V 3 bases, and 12 bases lay outside the gene matches. Germline V gene lookup returns CDR1 LNHDA and CDR2 SQIVND (reference sequence). The CDR3 is 18 residues long. The CDR3 coding sequence is TGTGCCAGTAGTATGGCCGGGACAGGGGCCCTCCTAAACACTGAAGCTTTCTTT. Its protein product is CASSMAGTGALLNTEAFF.

Of note for this clone: Compared with germline, one end of the junction differs, possibly owing to a read error. The rearrangement joins TRBV12-5 to TRBJ2-3; 8 bases line up with TRBD1. Germline CDR1 reads LGHNT; CDR2 reads FRNRAP. The CDR3 has 11 residues. The CDR3 sequence is CASAWTDRATF. In DNA form, the CDR3 reads TGTGCTAGTGCTTGGACGGACAGGGCAACCTTT.

This clone was counted a few times. V usage is TRBV7-9 and J usage is TRBJ2-6, with D possibly TRBD1 on 6 matching bases. CDR3 length equals 18 residues. Germline assignment: CDR1 SEHNR and CDR2 FQNEAQ (reference sequence). V was shortened by 1 base and J by 4 bases, with 17 bases between the two germline ends. CDR3 DNA sequence: TGTGCCAGCAGCTTAGTACCCACGGCAGGGGCAGGGGCCAACGTCCTGACTTTC. It translates to CASSLVPTAGAGANVLTF.

The chain uses TRBV4-3 and TRBJ1-1; 9 bases align to TRBD1. Germline CDR1 LGHNA, CDR2 YSLEER. The CDR3 loop spans 16 amino acids. The junction had 7 bases not matched to a gene; V was cut back by 0 bases and J by 5 bases. The CDR3 DNA sequence: TGCGCCAGCAGCCAAGATGGGGGACAGGGTGGTACTGAAGCTTTCTTT. It translates to CASSQDGGQGGTEAFF.

This chain links TRBV7-3 with TRBJ2-1; 8 bases fit TRBD1. The J segment lost 6 bases and the V segment lost 2 bases, leaving 15 bases of the junction unmatched. In germline, CDR1 is SGHTA, CDR2 FQGTGA. The CDR3 has 18 amino acids. The CDR3 DNA is TGTGCCAGCAGCTTATATGGGACAGGTTTGTCCCTTTTCAATGAGCAGTTCTTC. Translation: CASSLYGTGLSLFNEQFF.

CDR3 nucleotide sequence: TGTGCCAGCAGCTTGGGTACGGGGGGATCCTACGAGCAGTACTTC. This gives the protein CASSLGTGGSYEQYF. V and J are TRBV5-4 and TRBJ2-7; TRBD2 agrees at 7 bases. Trimming took 0 bases from V and 1 from J; bases not matched to a gene: 4. CDR1 and CDR2 from the germline V gene are SGHNT and YYREEE (reference sequence). This CDR3 has 15 amino acids.

The genes are TRBV4-2 and TRBJ1-5, with TRBD1 as a possible D gene (5 bases). Trimming took off 1 base at V and 7 bases at J, with 14 bases between the two ends. CDR3 length: 15 amino acids. CDR1 is LGHNA and CDR2 is YNFKEQ in the germline V gene. CDR3 coding DNA: TGTGCCAGCAGCCAAGGGTCGGGGGGGGGACAGCCCCAGCATTTT. It specifies CASSQGSGGGQPQHF.

The rearrangement joins TRBV7-9 to TRBJ1-2; 8 nucleotides agree with TRBD1. This CDR3 is 13 amino acids long. V shed 5 bases and J 8 bases; nucleotides not matched to a gene: 7. Germline CDR1 is SEHNR and CDR2 is FQNEAQ (reference sequence). CDR3 loop: CASSRDRWGGYTF. CDR3 sequence (DNA): TGTGCCAGCAGCCGGGACAGGTGGGGGGGCTACACCTTC.

The chain has TRBV6-5 and TRBJ2-1; 7 bases are shared with TRBD2. J lost 6 bases, V lost 5 bases, and 7 bases had no gene match. Per the germline V gene, CDR1 is MNHEY and CDR2 is SVGAGI. The CDR3 sequence is 14 residues long. CDR3 residues: CASSQRLARNEQFF. Written as DNA, the CDR3 is TGTGCCAGCAGTCAACGACTAGCTCGCAATGAGCAGTTCTTC.

The CDR3 protein is CASSPTGAGNIQYF. The CDR3 coding sequence is TGTGCCAGTAGTCCTACAGGGGCGGGAAACATTCAGTACTTC. The chain employs TRBV19 and TRBJ2-4; TRBD1 aligns across 7 bases. CDR1 and CDR2 (germline): LNHDA, SQIVND (reference sequence). The J segment lost 6 bases and the V segment lost 5 bases, leaving 7 bases of the junction unmatched. The CDR3 runs 14 residues.

The V call is TRBV4-1, the J call TRBJ2-2; D is undetermined. Trimming shortened V by 4 bases and J by 6 bases, and 12 bases separated the two germline ends. The CDR3 covers 14 residues. Per the germline V gene, CDR1 is MGHRA and CDR2 is YSYEKL. CDR3 in DNA: TGCGCCAGCAGCCCGTTCAATACAGCCGGGGAGCTGTTTTTT. Its protein is CASSPFNTAGELFF.

The V call is TRBV27, the J call TRBJ1-6, with D unclear. Germline loops: CDR1 MNHEY, CDR2 SMNVEV (reference sequence). V lost 1 base, J lost 0 bases, and 7 bases lay in between. The CDR3 sequence is 16 residues long. CDR3 amino acids: CASSLFLSSYNSPLHF. Written as DNA, the CDR3 is TGTGCCAGCAGTTTATTCCTAAGCTCCTATAATTCACCCCTCCACTTT.